The 6 T cell receptor beta chains in this list originate from one sample, sequenced in a study of regulatory T cells in long-lasting Graves disease. The time point: persistent/refractory GD, antithyroid drugs over 5 years with positive TRAb. The TCR library used RNA extracted from PBMCs. The authors built TCR beta libraries using iRepertoire HTBI primers and Arm-PCR of CDR3 regions. MiXCR, run by TCRdb on the multiplex PCR reads, gives a single entry per CDR3 protein. Seen here are 300,000 to 500,000 distinct CDR3 sequences, less than 25% observed once, and the top ten hold about a fifth. Sequenced material: peripheral blood mononuclear cells (PBMCs), taken when the disease was refractory, from a patient treated with antithyroid drugs. These receptors were collected from a female donor with Graves disease.

The J gene is TRBJ2-5, the V gene TRBV12-3 or TRBV12-4; tentatively, D is TRBD2 (5 bases). This CDR3 region has 17 residues. Trimming removed 5 bases from V and 4 bases from J, with 23 bases in between. The CDR3 reads CASSPTFLAPLPETQYF. For the CDR3, the DNA is TGTGCCAGCAGTCCCACCTTCCTAGCCCCTCTTCCAGAGACCCAGTACTTC.

A few counts support this clonotype. The CDR3 DNA is TGCGCCAGCAGCCAAGAAGCGGAGAGGGACACTGAAGCTTTCTTT. Translating it yields CASSQEAERDTEAFF. The chain is built from TRBV4-1 and TRBJ1-1, with D unresolved. The CDR3 has 15 residues. The ends were cut back, 0 bases at V and 3 bases at J, with 11 bases in the middle. CDR1 and CDR2 from the germline V gene are MGHRA and YSYEKL.

The sample holds many counts of this clonotype. DNA for the CDR3: TGTGCCAGCAGCTCACTGAGGGACATAAATGAAAAACTGTTTTTT. This codes for CASSSLRDINEKLFF. This chain links TRBV11-2 with TRBJ1-4, with D possibly matching TRBD1 (6 bases). The germline V gene encodes CDR1 SGHAT and CDR2 FQNNGV. The CDR3 spans 15 residues. V gave up 4 bases and J gave up 5 bases, with 14 bases separating them.

This clonotype was found a few times. The chain has TRBV9 and TRBJ2-7; D remains unclear. CDR1 SGDLS and CDR2 YYNGEE come from the germline V gene. Trimming removed 0 bases at V and 0 bases at J, with 10 bases between. The length of the CDR3 is 15 residues. In DNA, the CDR3 is TGTGCCAGCAGCGTAGGGAAAGGGATCTCCTACGAGCAGTACTTC. Amino acid sequence: CASSVGKGISYEQYF. Complete variable domain (other parts from reference TRBV9 and TRBJ2-7): DSGVTQTPKHLITATGQRVTLRCSPRSGDLSVYWYQQSLDQGLQFLIQYYNGEERAKGNILERFSAQQFPDLHSELNLSSLELGDSALYFCASSVGKGISYEQYFGPGTRLTVT.

This clonotype was seen a handful of times. The chain joins TRBV27 to TRBJ2-5; 7 bases agree with TRBD1. The V gene's germline CDR1 is MNHEY and CDR2 SMNVEV (reference sequence). V shed 0 bases and J 7 bases; nucleotides not matched to a gene: 5. This CDR3 contains 14 residues. CDR3 sequence reads: CASSLSGGRGTQYF. CDR3 DNA sequence: TGTGCCAGCAGTTTATCAGGGGGCCGCGGGACCCAGTACTTC.

This clonotype was observed a few times. The rearrangement links TRBV7-8 to TRBJ1-5; D unclear. Germline values: CDR1 SGHVS, CDR2 FQNEAQ. Trimming left V 5 bases short and J 4 bases short, with 18 bases between. The CDR3 runs 16 residues. In nucleotides, the CDR3 is TGTGCCAGCAGCCCCGGGGATGTAACTAGGAATCAGCCCCAGCATTTT. The encoded protein is CASSPGDVTRNQPQHF.